These 24 T cell receptor beta chains share one sample of origin, sequenced in a study of T cell repertoires in cytomegalovirus infection. TCRdb itself ran the reads through MiXCR, one entry per CDR3 protein. The table includes 650,000 to 900,000 distinct CDR3 sequences, about 33% detected once. Antigens for these TCRs are unknown. The sample consisted of cultured CD8+ T cells from PBMCs, taken from culture after CMV antigen stimulation. Receptor source: a human donor in good health (CMV status not recorded). Some clones in this sample may be carry-over from other donors' samples.

The table lists this clonotype with many counts. V is TRBV7-9 and J is TRBJ2-1; 13 bases line up with TRBD2. The V gene end was trimmed by 7 bases and the J gene end by 8 bases; junction bases not matched to a gene: 8. The CDR3 is 15 amino acids. CDR1 is SEHNR and CDR2 is FQNEAQ in the germline V gene (reference sequence). The CDR3 DNA sequence: TGTGCCAGCACCACAACTAGCGGGGGGGCCGATGAGCAGTTCTTC. Translating it yields CASTTTSGGADEQFF.

The sample holds many counts of this clonotype. V and J are TRBV7-2 and TRBJ2-7, with D perhaps being TRBD1 or TRBD2 (6 bases each). The CDR3 spans 14 residues. From germline, CDR1 is SGHTA and CDR2 FQGNSA. The ends were cut back, 7 bases at V and 7 bases at J, with 20 bases in the middle. The CDR3 protein is CASTRTGAQEEQYF. For the CDR3, the DNA is TGTGCCAGCACCCGTACGGGGGCGCAGGAAGAGCAGTACTTC.

The CDR3 nucleotides read TGTGCCAGCAGTTCGACAGGGGTTTTCGATACGCAGTATTTT. This sequence encodes CASSSTGVFDTQYF. This chain uses TRBV27 with TRBJ2-3, with 8 bases aligning to TRBD1. Looked up from germline, CDR1 is MNHEY and CDR2 is SMNVEV (reference sequence). V gave up 4 bases and J gave up 6 bases; unmatched junction bases: 6. This CDR3 contains 14 residues.

This clonotype has a handful of counts. The V call is TRBV19, the J call TRBJ1-1; D is unresolved. The CDR3 covers 16 residues. V lost 6 bases to trimming and J lost 0 bases, with 17 bases between them. The germline V gene has CDR1 LNHDA and CDR2 SQIVND (reference sequence). The chain's CDR3 is CASSIQPGRMNTEAFF. The CDR3 DNA sequence: TGTGCCAGTAGCATACAGCCTGGACGGATGAACACTGAAGCTTTCTTT.

This clonotype was found a few times. The chain is built from TRBV6-4 and TRBJ2-3; D is perhaps TRBD1 (5 bases). Trimming cost V 2 bases and J 4 bases, with 7 bases left between them. The CDR3 totals 13 residues. CDR1 is MRHNA, CDR2 SNTAGT, per germline. CDR3 region: CASSDGASDTQYF. As DNA, the CDR3 is TGTGCCAGCAGTGACGGGGCGTCAGATACGCAGTATTTT.

The V call is TRBV5-5, the J call TRBJ2-1, with D unresolved. The CDR3 totals 14 residues. Germline loops: CDR1 SGHKS, CDR2 YYEKEE (reference sequence). Trimming stripped 2 bases from V and 2 bases from J, with 8 bases between. CDR3 nucleotide sequence: TGTGCCAGCAGCTTTGATGGGGCCTACAATGAGCAGTTCTTC. It encodes CASSFDGAYNEQFF.

With respect to this clonotype: A much larger clone is a single base away; this may be a read error. The rearrangement joins TRBV12-3 or TRBV12-4 to TRBJ2-5; a possible D gene is TRBD1 (7 bases). There are 13 residues in the CDR3. CDR3 in amino acids: CTSSPGGRQTQYF. The CDR3 DNA reads as TGTACCAGCAGCCCAGGGGGGAGGCAGACCCAGTACTTC.

In regard to this clonotype: This may arise from a read error, as a much more abundant clone is one base away. The chain joins TRBV6-5 to TRBJ2-1; no definite D call. The CDR3 covers 11 residues. Germline V lookup: CDR1 MNHEY, CDR2 SVGAGI. CDR3 region: CASSYSYERFF. The CDR3 nucleotides read TGTGCCAGCAGTTACTCGTATGAGCGGTTCTTC.

The gene calls are TRBV6-6 and TRBJ1-2; D not certain. CDR3 size: 14 residues. The ends were cut back, 0 bases at V and 4 bases at J, with 9 bases in the middle. Germline-derived CDR1 and CDR2 are MNHNY and SVGAGI (reference sequence). The CDR3 nucleotides are TGTGCCAGCAGTTACTCGGCAGATACCTATGGCTACACCTTC. Protein product: CASSYSADTYGYTF.

This clonotype was detected only a few times. This chain connects TRBV24-1 to TRBJ2-5, with D tentatively TRBD1 (6 bases). CDR1 KGHDR and CDR2 SFDVKD come from the germline V gene. The CDR3 covers 16 residues. Trimming left V 0 bases short and J 5 bases short, with 15 bases between. CDR3 sequence reads: CATSDLQQGPRETQYF. DNA of the CDR3: TGTGCCACCAGTGATTTGCAACAGGGTCCACGGGAGACCCAGTACTTC.

V gene TRBV9 combines with J gene TRBJ2-1; D is tentatively TRBD1 or TRBD2 (5 bases each). V was pared by 0 bases and J by 5 bases, with 12 bases between. The CDR3 runs 15 residues. CDR1 is SGDLS and CDR2 is YYNGEE in the germline V gene. The chain's CDR3 is CASSVADGANNEQFF. The DNA for the CDR3 is TGTGCCAGCAGCGTAGCAGACGGGGCCAACAATGAGCAGTTCTTC.

The sample holds a few counts of this clonotype. V is TRBV7-9 and J is TRBJ2-7; the D is unclear. This CDR3 has 13 residues. The germline V gene encodes CDR1 SEHNR and CDR2 FQNEAQ (reference sequence). Trimming shortened V by 5 bases and J by 2 bases, and 10 bases separated the two germline ends. CDR3 coding DNA: TGTGCCAGCAGCCCCCAGGTTGCCTACGAGCAGTACTTC. Protein: CASSPQVAYEQYF.

This clonotype was seen more than once but under ten times. The genes are TRBV12-5 and TRBJ1-2; no reliable D call. V lost 1 base, J lost 2 bases, and 8 bases lay in between. This CDR3 spans 14 amino acids. Germline V gene sequence: CDR1 LGHNT, CDR2 FRNRAP. CDR3 sequence (DNA): TGTGCTAGTGGTTTGGACACTAGGAACTATGGCTACACCTTC. Amino acid sequence: CASGLDTRNYGYTF.

In this sample, this clonotype turned up a few times. The chain combines TRBV12-3 or TRBV12-4 with TRBJ1-1; 8 nucleotides line up with TRBD1. The CDR3 extends over 14 amino acids. Unmatched junction bases numbered 9, after V lost 7 bases and J lost 5 bases. The CDR3 loop reads CASIITGGGTEAFF. The CDR3 DNA is TGTGCCAGCATAATAACAGGGGGAGGGACTGAAGCTTTCTTT.

This clonotype showed up just a few times. The genes are TRBV7-8 and TRBJ1-2, with TRBD1 matching 7 bases. V lost 3 bases and J lost 1; bases outside the gene matches: 8. Germline lookup yields CDR1 SGHVS and CDR2 FQNEAQ. The CDR3 is 16 residues long. Written as DNA, the CDR3 is TGTGCCAGCAGCTTCGTCTGGACAGGTGGTAACTATGGCTACACCTTC. Protein sequence: CASSFVWTGGNYGYTF. The whole variable domain, remainder taken from reference TRBV7-8 and TRBJ1-2, is GAGVSQSPRYKVAKRGQDVALRCDPISGHVSLFWYQQALGQGPEFLTYFQNEAQLDKSGLPSDRFFAERPEGSVSTLKIQRTQQEDSAVYLCASSFVWTGGNYGYTFGSGTRLTVV.

This clonotype was detected a few times. The chain employs TRBV5-1 and TRBJ1-2; perhaps TRBD1 as D (5 bases). Trimming shortened V by 3 bases and J by 4 bases, and 13 bases separated the two germline ends. The CDR3 has 14 amino acids. The germline V gene has CDR1 SGHRS and CDR2 YFSETQ. The CDR3 DNA reads TGCGCCAGCAGCTCTTCCTCGGGGGGCTATGGCTACACCTTC. Protein sequence: CASSSSSGGYGYTF.

This clonotype was seen a handful of times. The chain has TRBV7-9 and TRBJ1-2; D gene uncertain. Germline V gives CDR1 SEHNR, CDR2 FQNEAQ (reference sequence). The CDR3 consists of 14 residues. The ends were cut back, 5 bases at V and 4 bases at J, with 14 bases in the middle. This CDR3 reads CASSPPAARYGYTF. CDR3 sequence (DNA): TGTGCCAGCAGCCCCCCAGCAGCCCGCTATGGCTACACCTTC.

There are a few counts of this clonotype. V is TRBV19 and J is TRBJ1-2; weak D call: TRBD1 (5 bases). The CDR3 covers 12 residues. The germline V and J ends were trimmed by 6 bases and 2 bases, with 7 bases remaining between them. Germline assignment: CDR1 LNHDA and CDR2 SQIVND (reference sequence). The CDR3 region is CASRWGNYGYTF. The CDR3, as DNA: TGTGCCAGTAGATGGGGGAACTATGGCTACACCTTC.

V usage is TRBV6-2 or TRBV6-3 and J usage is TRBJ1-3; a possible D gene is TRBD1 (5 bases). Germline CDR1 reads MNHEY; CDR2 reads SVGEGT. With 7 bases removed from V and 0 bases from J, the gap between germline ends came to 13 bases. This CDR3 has 15 residues. The CDR3 DNA is TGTGCCAGCACCGCTCGGGACGACTCTGGAAACACCATATATTTT. Its translation: CASTARDDSGNTIYF.

This clonotype was counted only a few times. This chain uses TRBV6-2 or TRBV6-3 with TRBJ2-2; D tentatively fits TRBD1 or TRBD2 (7 bases each). The CDR3 contains 16 residues. CDR1 and CDR2 from the germline V gene are MNHEY and SVGEGT. V gave up 5 bases and J gave up 4 bases, with 17 bases separating them. The CDR3 region is CASSHDREGGTGELFF. The CDR3 DNA reads as TGTGCCAGCAGTCATGACAGGGAGGGCGGCACCGGGGAGCTGTTTTTT.

This clonotype turned up a few times. This chain joins TRBV5-5 and TRBJ1-5, with TRBD1 matching 8 bases. The CDR3 contains 16 residues. Looked up from germline, CDR1 is SGHKS and CDR2 is YYEKEE (reference sequence). The V segment lost 0 bases and the J segment 1 base; nucleotides outside the gene matches: 3. In nucleotides, the CDR3 is TGTGCCAGCAGCTTGGAATGGACAGGGAGCAATCAGCCCCAGCATTTT. Protein: CASSLEWTGSNQPQHF. Full variable domain (outside the CDR3, taken from reference TRBV5-5 and TRBJ1-5): DAGVTQSPTHLIKTRGQQVTLRCSPISGHKSVSWYQQVLGQGPQFIFQYYEKEERGRGNFPDRFSARQFPNYSSELNVNALLLGDSALYLCASSLEWTGSNQPQHFGDGTRLSIL.

This clonotype was observed a few times. The V and J genes are TRBV27 and TRBJ2-7; 7 bases agree with TRBD1. The CDR3 covers 15 residues. The germline CDR1 and CDR2 sequences are MNHEY and SMNVEV (reference sequence). V lost 3 bases and J lost 2; bases outside the gene matches: 7. The CDR3 DNA follows: TGTGCCAGCAGTTTCCTCGGACAGGTCGCCTACGAGCAGTACTTC. It codes for CASSFLGQVAYEQYF.

The rearrangement links TRBV6-5 to TRBJ2-5; D might be TRBD1 or TRBD2, each matching 6 bases. CDR1 is MNHEY and CDR2 is SVGAGI in the germline V gene. The CDR3 has 15 amino acids. V lost 6 bases and J lost 5, with 19 bases in between. Here the CDR3 DNA reads TGTGCCAGCAGCAAATACAGGGAACGGGGGGAGACCCAGTACTTC. Protein sequence: CASSKYRERGETQYF.

The chain employs TRBV7-9 and TRBJ2-7; weak D call: TRBD1 (6 bases). There are 16 residues in the CDR3. V was pared by 4 bases and J by 2 bases, with 18 bases between. CDR1 and CDR2 from the germline V gene are SEHNR and FQNEAQ (reference sequence). Here the CDR3 DNA reads TGTGCCAGCAGCTCAACCGACAGGTCCACTACCTACGAGCAGTACGTC. Translated: CASSSTDRSTTYEQYV.